A selection of T cell receptor beta chains follows, all from one sample in a study of blood T cell repertoires in COVID-19. Sequencing used immunoSEQ multiplex PCR; TCRdb keeps in-frame clones, though not all of them. The sample lists around 200,000 clones; approximately 81% were seen once. Sequencing input: peripheral blood. All receptors come from a person aged 70 to 79 with COVID-19, enrolled during active disease. Each CDR3 is given with its conserved first and last residue. Fields, in order: clone size, CDR3 length, V gene, D gene, J gene, CDR3 DNA, CDR3 protein. D genes are given only for firm matches. The size field is filled for only some rows; it gives once, few, many or a size class.

abundance: .
len: 12
v_gene: TRBV28
d_gene: .
j_gene: TRBJ1-4
CDR3nt: TGTGCCAGCAGTTTGATTTCGGGGAAACTGTTTTTT
CDR3aa: CASSLISGKLFF

abundance: .
len: 13
v_gene: TRBV4-1
d_gene: .
j_gene: TRBJ1-6
CDR3nt: TGCGCCAGCAGCCAAGGGTTGGGCACACCCCTCCACTTT
CDR3aa: CASSQGLGTPLHF

abundance: .
len: 15
v_gene: TRBV11-3
d_gene: TRBD1
j_gene: TRBJ2-3
CDR3nt: TGTGCCAGCAGCTTGAGGACAGGGGAAGGGAATACGCAGTATTTT
CDR3aa: CASSLRTGEGNTQYF

abundance: .
len: 14
v_gene: TRBV19
d_gene: TRBD1
j_gene: TRBJ1-1
CDR3nt: TGTGCCAGTGAAAGCAGGGGGACGAACACTGAAGCTTTCTTT
CDR3aa: CASESRGTNTEAFF

abundance: .
len: 15
v_gene: TRBV5-5
d_gene: .
j_gene: TRBJ2-5
CDR3nt: TGTGCCAGCAGCTTGGAGGGAGCCATCCGGGAGACCCAGTACTTC
CDR3aa: CASSLEGAIRETQYF

abundance: .
len: 13
v_gene: TRBV5-4
d_gene: .
j_gene: TRBJ2-3
CDR3nt: TGTGCCAGCAGCTCCCATAGCGCAGATACGCAGTATTTT
CDR3aa: CASSSHSADTQYF

abundance: .
len: 11
v_gene: TRBV28
d_gene: .
j_gene: TRBJ2-7
CDR3nt: TGTGCCAGCAGCCCATTCTACGAGCAGTACTTC
CDR3aa: CASSPFYEQYF

abundance: .
len: 15
v_gene: TRBV2
d_gene: .
j_gene: TRBJ1-1
CDR3nt: TGTGCCAGCAGTGGGCCAGGGGAGAGGGATACTGAAGCTTTCTTT
CDR3aa: CASSGPGERDTEAFF

abundance: .
len: 15
v_gene: TRBV7-2
d_gene: TRBD2
j_gene: TRBJ2-7
CDR3nt: TGTGCCAGCAGGATAGATGGCGGGAGGGTGAACGAGCAGTACTTC
CDR3aa: CASRIDGGRVNEQYF

abundance: .
len: 11
v_gene: TRBV9
d_gene: .
j_gene: TRBJ2-1
CDR3nt: TGTGCCAGCAGCGCAGGGGTTGAGCAGTTCTTC
CDR3aa: CASSAGVEQFF

abundance: once
len: 18
v_gene: TRBV28
d_gene: TRBD2
j_gene: TRBJ2-5
CDR3nt: TGTGCCAGCAGCCTGGTGGAAAGCGGGAGCTTGGGGGGAGAGACCCAGTACTTC
CDR3aa: CASSLVESGSLGGETQYF

abundance: .
len: 14
v_gene: TRBV5-5
d_gene: TRBD1
j_gene: TRBJ2-3
CDR3nt: TGTGCCAGCAGCCCACAGGGGCGTGAGGTTACGCAGTATTTT
CDR3aa: CASSPQGREVTQYF

abundance: .
len: 13
v_gene: TRBV6-5
d_gene: .
j_gene: TRBJ1-5
CDR3nt: TGTGCCAGCAGAGCGTATAGCAATCAGCCCCAGCATTTT
CDR3aa: CASRAYSNQPQHF

abundance: .
len: 16
v_gene: TRBV11-1
d_gene: TRBD1
j_gene: TRBJ1-1
CDR3nt: TGTGCCAGCAGCTTAAGTCAAACAGGGGGCTCGGCTGAAGCTTTCTTT
CDR3aa: CASSLSQTGGSAEAFF

abundance: .
len: 14
v_gene: TRBV10-3
d_gene: .
j_gene: TRBJ1-4
CDR3nt: TGTGCCATCAGTGATCAGGGGTCAGATGAAAAACTGTTTTTT
CDR3aa: CAISDQGSDEKLFF

abundance: .
len: 18
v_gene: TRBV7-2
d_gene: TRBD2
j_gene: TRBJ2-2
CDR3nt: TGTGCCAGCAGCTTAGTTTCCAGCGGGGGAGTAAACACCGGGGAGCTGTTTTTT
CDR3aa: CASSLVSSGGVNTGELFF

abundance: .
len: 17
v_gene: TRBV2
d_gene: .
j_gene: TRBJ2-4
CDR3nt: TGTGCCAGCAGCGGACCAACCGAACAGGGTGCCAAAAACATTCAGTACTTC
CDR3aa: CASSGPTEQGAKNIQYF

abundance: .
len: 13
v_gene: TRBV6-4
d_gene: TRBD2
j_gene: TRBJ2-1
CDR3nt: TGTGCCAGCAGTGCGGGACTAGCGGGTGTATTGTTCTTC
CDR3aa: CASSAGLAGVLFF

abundance: few
len: 14
v_gene: TRBV27
d_gene: TRBD2
j_gene: TRBJ2-3
CDR3nt: TGTGCCAGCAGTTTAGGCGGGAGAGTAGATACGCAGTATTTT
CDR3aa: CASSLGGRVDTQYF

abundance: .
len: 14
v_gene: TRBV4-3
d_gene: .
j_gene: TRBJ2-3
CDR3nt: TGCGCCAGCAGCCAAGATTTGGCTACAGATACGCAGTATTTT
CDR3aa: CASSQDLATDTQYF

abundance: .
len: 19
v_gene: TRBV11-2
d_gene: .
j_gene: TRBJ2-3
CDR3nt: TGTGCCAGCAGCACGCGAAAGGGGCTGACTCGCCCCAGCACAGATACGCAGTATTTT
CDR3aa: CASSTRKGLTRPSTDTQYF

abundance: .
len: 15
v_gene: TRBV7-6
d_gene: TRBD1
j_gene: TRBJ2-7
CDR3nt: TGTGCCAGCAGCTGGGGAACAGGGGTTAGGGACGAGCAGTACTTC
CDR3aa: CASSWGTGVRDEQYF

abundance: .
len: 14
v_gene: TRBV10-2
d_gene: .
j_gene: TRBJ2-1
CDR3nt: TGCGCCAGCAGTCCAAGCGCGGGGAGCAATGAGCAGTTCTTC
CDR3aa: CASSPSAGSNEQFF

abundance: .
len: 14
v_gene: TRBV7-2
d_gene: .
j_gene: TRBJ1-4
CDR3nt: TGTGCCAGCAGCTTAGGTGGGACTAAAGAAAAACTGTTTTTT
CDR3aa: CASSLGGTKEKLFF

abundance: .
len: 13
v_gene: TRBV2
d_gene: .
j_gene: TRBJ2-7
CDR3nt: TGTGCCAGCAACTGGGAGCTCCGCTACGAGCAGTACTTC
CDR3aa: CASNWELRYEQYF